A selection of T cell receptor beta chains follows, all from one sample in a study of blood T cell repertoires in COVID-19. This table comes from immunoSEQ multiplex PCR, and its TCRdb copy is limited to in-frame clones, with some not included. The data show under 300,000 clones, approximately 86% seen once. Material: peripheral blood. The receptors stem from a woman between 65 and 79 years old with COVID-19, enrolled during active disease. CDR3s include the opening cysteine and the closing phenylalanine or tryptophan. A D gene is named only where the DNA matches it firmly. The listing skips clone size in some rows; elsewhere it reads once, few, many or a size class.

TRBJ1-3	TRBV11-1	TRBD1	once	CASSYTDRSEDTIYF	TGTGCCAGCAGCTATACGGACAGGTCCGAAGACACCATATATTTT
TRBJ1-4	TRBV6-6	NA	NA	CASSYVEADEKLFF	TGTGCCAGCAGTTACGTGGAGGCGGATGAAAAACTGTTTTTT
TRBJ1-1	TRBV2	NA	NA	CASSEGHTNTEAFF	TGTGCCAGCAGTGAAGGACACACGAACACTGAAGCTTTCTTT
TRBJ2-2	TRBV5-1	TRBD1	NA	CASSSGQEESTGELFF	TGCGCCAGCAGCTCAGGACAGGAGGAGAGCACCGGGGAGCTGTTTTTT
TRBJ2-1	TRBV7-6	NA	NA	CASSLEGGGMYEQFF	TGTGCCAGCAGCTTAGAGGGCGGAGGAATGTATGAGCAGTTCTTC
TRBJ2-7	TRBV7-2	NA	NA	CASSPIAKGEQYF	TGTGCCAGCAGCCCAATAGCGAAGGGAGAGCAGTACTTC
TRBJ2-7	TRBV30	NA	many	CAWSAVAYEQYF	TGTGCCTGGAGTGCAGTGGCCTACGAGCAGTACTTC
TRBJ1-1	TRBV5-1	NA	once	CASRTAGFVNTEAFF	TGCGCCAGCAGAACGGCAGGGTTTGTGAACACTGAAGCTTTCTTT
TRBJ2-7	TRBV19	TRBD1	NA	CASRIGGTGASEQYF	TGTGCCAGTAGGATAGGGGGGACAGGAGCCTCCGAGCAGTACTTC
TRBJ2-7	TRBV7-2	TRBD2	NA	CASSWGTSGAYEQYF	TGTGCCAGCAGCTGGGGGACTAGCGGGGCCTACGAGCAGTACTTC
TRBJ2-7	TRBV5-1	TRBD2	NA	CASSLAGGPYEQYF	TGCGCCAGCAGCTTGGCGGGGGGGCCCTACGAGCAGTACTTC
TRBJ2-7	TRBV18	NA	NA	CASSPLIASATYEQYF	TGTGCCAGCTCACCACTTATCGCTAGCGCGACCTACGAGCAGTACTTC
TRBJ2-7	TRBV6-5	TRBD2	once	CASRPGGARHEQYF	TGTGCCAGCAGACCCGGGGGGGCAAGGCACGAGCAGTACTTC
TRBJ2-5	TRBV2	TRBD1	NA	CASGTGFSETQYF	TGTGCCAGCGGGACAGGGTTTTCGGAGACCCAGTACTTC
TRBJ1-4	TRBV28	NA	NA	CASSLARRGGGNEKLFF	TGTGCCAGCAGTCTAGCCCGCCGCGGTGGGGGGAATGAAAAACTGTTTTTT
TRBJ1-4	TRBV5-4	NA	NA	CASSLEGRNEKLFF	TGTGCCAGCAGCTTGGAAGGGAGGAATGAAAAACTGTTTTTT
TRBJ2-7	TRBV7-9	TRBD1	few	CASSQGGGQGFYEQYF	TGTGCCAGCAGCCAAGGAGGGGGACAGGGTTTCTACGAGCAGTACTTC
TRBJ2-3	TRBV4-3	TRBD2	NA	CASSLLAGASTDTQYF	TGCGCCAGCAGCCTCCTAGCGGGGGCTAGCACAGATACGCAGTATTTT
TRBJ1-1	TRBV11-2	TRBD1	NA	CASSLPYRDRDTEAFF	TGTGCCAGCAGCTTACCCTACCGGGACAGGGACACTGAAGCTTTCTTT
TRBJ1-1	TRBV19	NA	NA	CASSIRGRDEAFF	TGTGCCAGTAGTATAAGAGGACGGGATGAAGCTTTCTTT
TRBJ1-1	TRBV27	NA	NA	CASSLRGSDTEAFF	TGTGCCAGCAGTTTAAGGGGGAGCGACACTGAAGCTTTCTTT
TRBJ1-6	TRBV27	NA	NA	CASTRARDNSPLHF	TGTGCCAGCACTCGCGCAAGAGATAATTCACCCCTCCACTTT
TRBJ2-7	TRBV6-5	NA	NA	CASSYGGQRENEQYF	TGTGCCAGCAGTTACGGAGGACAGAGAGAGAACGAGCAGTACTTC
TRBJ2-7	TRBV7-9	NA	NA	CASSYDTYEQYF	TGTGCCAGCAGTTACGACACCTACGAGCAGTACTTC
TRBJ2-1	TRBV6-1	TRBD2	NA	CASSEDGGGAFYSYNEQFF	TGTGCCAGCAGTGAAGACGGCGGGGGGGCCTTTTATTCCTACAATGAGCAGTTCTTC
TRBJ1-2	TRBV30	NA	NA	CAWRGLEEVTF	TGTGCCTGGAGGGGCCTCGAGGAGGTCACCTTC
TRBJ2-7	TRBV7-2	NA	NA	CASSLASSGSYEQYF	TGTGCCAGCAGCTTAGCATCCAGCGGATCTTACGAGCAGTACTTC